The entry that follows covers one T cell receptor (beta chain) sequence. Its antigen remains unidentified. The treatment denotes: around 19 received Ad26.COV2.S at low or high dose, single or two shots; roughly 5 received placebo; per-sample allocation not given. The samples date from day 63 after the first vaccine or placebo injection. There are 13 residues in the CDR3. With 5 bases removed from V and 0 bases from J, the gap between germline ends came to 7 bases. The V gene's germline CDR1 is MNHEY and CDR2 SVGEGT. Sequencing used immunoSEQ multiplex PCR; TCRdb keeps in-frame clones, though not all of them. The data contain about 420,000 clones, over 75% of them singletons. These data originate in a study of Ad26.COV2.S vaccination and SARS-CoV-2 variants. Study conclusions and caveats: Placebo recipients trailed vaccine recipients in spike-specific TCR breadth.

This sequence originates from a person between 18 and 60 years old who received the Ad26.COV2.S COVID-19 vaccine or a placebo. Specimen: peripheral blood, collected in a trial of Ad26.COV2.S vaccine versus placebo. V gene TRBV6-2 or TRBV6-3 combines with J gene TRBJ1-1; no reliable D call. CDR3 coding DNA: TGTGCCAGCAGTCCGTGGATGAACACTGAAGCTTTCTTT. Translation gives CASSPWMNTEAFF.